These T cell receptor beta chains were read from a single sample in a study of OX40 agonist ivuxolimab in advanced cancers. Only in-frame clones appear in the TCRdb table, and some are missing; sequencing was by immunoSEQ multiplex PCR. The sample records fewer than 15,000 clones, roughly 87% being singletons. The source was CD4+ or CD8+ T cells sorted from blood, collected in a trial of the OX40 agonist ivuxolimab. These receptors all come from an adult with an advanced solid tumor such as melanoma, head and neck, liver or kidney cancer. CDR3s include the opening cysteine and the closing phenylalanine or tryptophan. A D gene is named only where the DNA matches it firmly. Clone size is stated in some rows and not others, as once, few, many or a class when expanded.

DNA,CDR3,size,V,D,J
TGTGCCAGCAGCTTGGAGGGGCGTAGCGGGGGTGGATACGAGCAGTACTTC,CASSLEGRSGGGYEQYF,.,TRBV5-5,TRBD2,TRBJ2-7
TGTGCCAGCAGCCAAAGGCGGGGCTACGAGCAGTACTTC,CASSQRRGYEQYF,.,TRBV4-2,.,TRBJ2-7
TGTGCCAGCAGCTTGGCTCTAGGGGCATACGAGCAGTACTTC,CASSLALGAYEQYF,medium-sized,TRBV11-3,.,TRBJ2-7
TGTGCCACCAGCAGGGACCGGGGAAGCACAGATACGCAGTATTTT,CATSRDRGSTDTQYF,.,TRBV15,.,TRBJ2-3
TGTGCCAGCAGCTTATTCCGGACAGGGGGCTCTGAAGCTTTCTTT,CASSLFRTGGSEAFF,.,TRBV13,TRBD1,TRBJ1-1
TGCGCCAGCAGCCAAGGGGGGTACGAGCAGTACTTC,CASSQGGYEQYF,.,TRBV4-3,.,TRBJ2-7
TGTGCCAGCAGTTTACCGGGAGACTCCTACAATGAGCAGTTCTTC,CASSLPGDSYNEQFF,.,TRBV28,.,TRBJ2-1
TGTGCCAGCAGGGACAGGGGCCGAAACACTGAAGCTTTCTTT,CASRDRGRNTEAFF,.,TRBV2,TRBD1,TRBJ1-1
TGTGCCAGTAGTATGTCAGAAGAAGAGACCCAGTACTTC,CASSMSEEETQYF,once,TRBV19,.,TRBJ2-5
TGTGCCAGCAGCCAACCTATGACAGGTCTTAACTATGGCTACACCTTC,CASSQPMTGLNYGYTF,.,TRBV9,.,TRBJ1-2
TGTGCCAGCAGCCTGACAGGGCTCCAAGAGACCCAGTACTTC,CASSLTGLQETQYF,.,TRBV7-2,TRBD1,TRBJ2-5
TGCGCCAGCAGCTCGGACAGATCCTCTGGAAACACCATATATTTT,CASSSDRSSGNTIYF,.,TRBV5-1,.,TRBJ1-3
TGTGCCAGCAGCCAAGCCAGCTCGGTAGATACGCAGTATTTT,CASSQASSVDTQYF,.,TRBV14,.,TRBJ2-3
TGCGCCAGCAGCTTGAGAGGGACTAGCTCCTACGAGCAGTACTTC,CASSLRGTSSYEQYF,.,TRBV5-1,TRBD2,TRBJ2-7
TGTGCCAGCAGGGGACTAGCGGGAGAAGATGGGGCCAACGTCCTGACTTTC,CASRGLAGEDGANVLTF,medium-sized,TRBV13,TRBD2,TRBJ2-6
TGTGCCAGTAGTAGAGATTGGCGAGAAGCTTTCTTT,CASSRDWREAFF,.,TRBV19,.,TRBJ1-1
TGTGCTAGTGGTTTGGGGCGGAGCACAGATACGCAGTATTTT,CASGLGRSTDTQYF,once,TRBV12-5,.,TRBJ2-3
TGTGCCAGCAGTTACGAGTCGGGGTACGAGCAGTACTTC,CASSYESGYEQYF,.,TRBV7-3,.,TRBJ2-7
TGTGCCAGTAGACGGACAGAGACCTACGAGCAGTACTTC,CASRRTETYEQYF,.,TRBV19,.,TRBJ2-7
TGTGCCAGCAGTTTATTGGACGGACCAACCTACGAGCAGTACTTC,CASSLLDGPTYEQYF,.,TRBV27,.,TRBJ2-7
TGTGCCAGCAGCTTACGTACCGGGGCCAAGTCCGGGGAGCTGTTTTTT,CASSLRTGAKSGELFF,.,TRBV7-8,.,TRBJ2-2
TGTGCCAGCAGCCGGTCGGAGGGGCGAAAAATGGACGAGCAGTACTTC,CASSRSEGRKMDEQYF,.,TRBV7-9,.,TRBJ2-7
TGCGCCAGCAGGCTCCGGGACATAAACACTGAAGCTTTCTTT,CASRLRDINTEAFF,.,TRBV5-1,.,TRBJ1-1
TGTGCCAGCAGCTTCAGGGGTAAAGGTAATTCACCCCTCCACTTT,CASSFRGKGNSPLHF,.,TRBV7-3,.,TRBJ1-6
TGTGCCAGCAGCCCCAGCCCTACTAGCGGGGGGTCCTGGGAGACCCAGTACTTC,CASSPSPTSGGSWETQYF,.,TRBV7-2,TRBD2,TRBJ2-5
TGTGCCTGGCAGCCGGCGACCTACGAGCAGTACTTC,CAWQPATYEQYF,.,TRBV30,.,TRBJ2-7
TGTGCCAGCAGTGGGACTAGCGGGGGCACAGATACGCAGTATTTT,CASSGTSGGTDTQYF,.,TRBV6-4,TRBD2,TRBJ2-3
TGTGCCAGCAGCCTACTCATAGCGGGGGCCGGTGATGAGCAGTTCTTC,CASSLLIAGAGDEQFF,.,TRBV7-2,TRBD2,TRBJ2-1
TGTGCCAGCAGCTTAAGGTCATCCCAGGTTTCGTTCAATGAGCAGTTCTTC,CASSLRSSQVSFNEQFF,few,TRBV7-9,.,TRBJ2-1
TGCAGCGTTGACGGGAACACTGAAGCTTTCTTT,CSVDGNTEAFF,.,TRBV29-1,.,TRBJ1-1
TGCGCCAGCAGCCAAGGGGGGACCTTTCAAGAGACCCAGTACTTC,CASSQGGTFQETQYF,.,TRBV11-3,.,TRBJ2-5
TGTGCCAGCAGCCCCCGAGGCGTTTACGAGCAGTACTTC,CASSPRGVYEQYF,.,TRBV6-1,.,TRBJ2-7
TGTGCCAGCAGCGCCTCCCCCGCAGGGAGGGGATCACCCCTCCACTTT,CASSASPAGRGSPLHF,.,TRBV13,.,TRBJ1-6
TGTGCCAGCAGCCGTCGGGACAGAAGCTACGAGCAGTACTTC,CASSRRDRSYEQYF,.,TRBV5-6,TRBD1,TRBJ2-7
TGCGCCAGCAGCCAAGATCCGGGGGCTAATGAAAAACTGTTTTTT,CASSQDPGANEKLFF,.,TRBV4-3,.,TRBJ1-4
TGTGCCAGCAGTTACACGGACTATGGCTACACCTTC,CASSYTDYGYTF,.,TRBV6-5,.,TRBJ1-2
TGTGCCAGCAGCGTAGCGGGGGATGGGCGGTACAGGGACCGCACAGATACGCAGTATTTT,CASSVAGDGRYRDRTDTQYF,once,TRBV9,.,TRBJ2-3
TGTGCCAGTAGTTATGGTTCGCAGGGCAGTTACACTGAAGCTTTCTTT,CASSYGSQGSYTEAFF,.,TRBV19,.,TRBJ1-1
TGTGCCAGCAGCTCCCTAGCGGGGACTAGCACAGATACGCAGTATTTT,CASSSLAGTSTDTQYF,.,TRBV7-3,TRBD2,TRBJ2-3
TGTGCCAGCAGCTTACGGGGGGCCAGGGCCTACGAGCAGTACTTC,CASSLRGARAYEQYF,.,TRBV7-6,.,TRBJ2-7
TGTGCCAGCAGCCAGGACAACACAGATACGCAGTATTTT,CASSQDNTDTQYF,.,TRBV7-3,.,TRBJ2-3
TGCGCCAGCAGCTTGGTGGACAACGGTGTTGATACGCAGTATTTT,CASSLVDNGVDTQYF,.,TRBV5-1,.,TRBJ2-3
TGTGCCAGCAGTCTGGGACGGGGTCCTGGAAACACCATATATTTT,CASSLGRGPGNTIYF,.,TRBV5-4,.,TRBJ1-3
TGTGGGGGCGCGGGGGAGACCCAGTACTTC,CGGAGETQYF,.,TRBV30,.,TRBJ2-5
TGTGCCAGTAGTATCTCGCGGAATTCTGGAAACACCATATATTTT,CASSISRNSGNTIYF,.,TRBV19,.,TRBJ1-3
TGTGCCAGCAGTTTAACAGGGGGCAGCGGGGAGCTGTTTTTT,CASSLTGGSGELFF,.,TRBV6-5,TRBD1,TRBJ2-2
TGTGCTAGTGGTTTGGGCAGGGGGACCCAGCATTTT,CASGLGRGTQHF,.,TRBV12-5,TRBD1,TRBJ1-5
TGTGCCTATATCCACTACAATGAGCAGTTCTTC,CAYIHYNEQFF,.,TRBV30,.,TRBJ2-1
TGTGCCAGCAGCCCACCCGGCAGGGGGCTGTATGGCTACACCTTC,CASSPPGRGLYGYTF,.,TRBV14,TRBD1,TRBJ1-2
TGTGCCAGCAGACCCGGGACAGGGTTTTGGCAGTACTTC,CASRPGTGFWQYF,.,TRBV19,TRBD1,TRBJ2-7
TGTGGCGAGAGTGACACTAGATGGGGACAGCCCCAGCATTTT,CGESDTRWGQPQHF,once,TRBV7-3,.,TRBJ1-5
TGTGCCAGCAGCTTAGGGACCAGCACAGGTAGAGATCTGTTTTTT,CASSLGTSTGRDLFF,.,TRBV11-3,.,TRBJ1-4
TGTGCCAGTAGTATGTCTAGCTTGGGAGATACGCAGTATTTT,CASSMSSLGDTQYF,.,TRBV19,.,TRBJ2-3
TGTGCCAGCAAAGGACAGCAGAACACCGGGGAGCTGTTTTTT,CASKGQQNTGELFF,.,TRBV9,.,TRBJ2-2
TGTGCCAGCAGTAACGGGGGCAGCAACTATGGCTACACCTTC,CASSNGGSNYGYTF,.,TRBV27,.,TRBJ1-2
TGTGCCAGCAGTTACGAACCGGGACCAGATTACGAGCAGTACTTC,CASSYEPGPDYEQYF,.,TRBV6-5,.,TRBJ2-7